This passage covers 8 T cell receptor beta chains from one sample sequenced in a study of blood T cell repertoires in COVID-19. The repertoire was sequenced with immunoSEQ multiplex PCR; TCRdb's copy has only in-frame clones and lacks some. The repertoire holds fewer than 300,000 clones, with approximately 85% as singletons. Sequencing was performed on peripheral blood. The receptor set was obtained from a woman aged 25 to 39 with acute or convalescent COVID-19.

The chain joins TRBV6-1 to TRBJ2-1, with D possibly TRBD1 on 5 matching bases. CDR3 length: 13 amino acids. The V and J ends lost 2 bases and 9 bases respectively, with 11 bases between them. Germline V gene data show CDR1 as MNHNS and CDR2 as SASEGT. The CDR3 DNA is TGTGCCAGCAGTGAATGGGCCCAGGGTGAGCAGTTCTTC. Translating gives CASSEWAQGEQFF.

The chain is built from TRBV9 and TRBJ2-1, with D possibly matching TRBD1 (6 bases). V was trimmed by 0 bases and J by 7 bases, leaving 14 bases between them. Germline values: CDR1 SGDLS, CDR2 YYNGEE. This CDR3 is built from 15 residues. As DNA, the CDR3 is TGTGCCAGCAGCGTAGGATGGGGGCCGGGAAATGAGCAGTTCTTC. Amino acids: CASSVGWGPGNEQFF. The full variable domain, completed using reference TRBV9 and TRBJ2-1, is DSGVTQTPKHLITATGQRVTLRCSPRSGDLSVYWYQQSLDQGLQFLIQYYNGEERAKGNILERFSAQQFPDLHSELNLSSLELGDSALYFCASSVGWGPGNEQFFGPGTRLTVL.

The J gene is TRBJ2-7, the V gene TRBV5-1; 10 bases are shared with TRBD1. The CDR3 is made up of 16 amino acids. J lost 7 bases, V lost 4 bases, and 14 bases had no gene match. Germline V gene sequence: CDR1 SGHRS, CDR2 YFSETQ. The CDR3 loop is CASSPLSGTGVIEQYF. For the CDR3, the DNA is TGCGCCAGCAGCCCTTTGTCCGGGACAGGGGTTATTGAGCAGTACTTC.

The chain joins TRBV4-1 to TRBJ1-4; 10 bases map to TRBD1. Trimming at V came to 4 bases and at J to 5 bases, leaving 10 bases not matched to a gene. The CDR3 runs to 17 residues. CDR1 is MGHRA, CDR2 YSYEKL, per germline. CDR3 loop: CASSPRDRGDQNEKLFF. CDR3 coding DNA: TGCGCCAGCAGCCCCCGGGACAGGGGAGACCAAAATGAAAAACTGTTTTTT.

The chain is built from TRBV15 and TRBJ2-2, with TRBD1 matching over 8 bases. CDR3 size: 12 residues. Losses at the gene ends were 4 bases for V and 12 bases for J; bases not matched to a gene: 4. CDR1 is LNHNV, CDR2 YYDKDF, per germline (reference sequence). CDR3 sequence (DNA): TGTGCCACCAGCAAAGGACAGGGACAGCTGTTTTTT. Amino acids: CATSKGQGQLFF. Drawing the rest from reference TRBV15 and TRBJ2-2, the complete variable domain is DAMVIQNPRYQVTQFGKPVTLSCSQTLNHNVMYWYQQKSSQAPKLLFHYYDKDFNNEADTPDNFQSRRPNTSFCFLDIRSPGLGDTAMYLCATSKGQGQLFFGEGSRLTVL.

The chain employs TRBV12-3 or TRBV12-4 and TRBJ2-1, with 8 bases lining up with TRBD2. V shed 5 bases and J 10 bases; nucleotides not matched to a gene: 7. This CDR3 contains 13 residues. CDR3: CASSLSGNTEQFF. In nucleotides, the CDR3 is TGTGCCAGCAGTCTTAGCGGGAACACGGAGCAGTTCTTC.

The rearrangement links TRBV10-3 to TRBJ1-5; perhaps TRBD1 as D (5 bases). Between the trimmed V and J ends, which lost 6 bases and 6 bases, there was a span of 12 bases. Germline values: CDR1 ENHRY, CDR2 SYGVKD. This CDR3 comprises 13 residues. The DNA for the CDR3 is TGTGCCATCAGCCGGGGGTCGGGTCAGCCCCAGCATTTT. Residues: CAISRGSGQPQHF.

The chain is built from TRBV4-1 and TRBJ1-2, with D possibly TRBD1 on 5 matching bases. CDR1 MGHRA and CDR2 YSYEKL come from the germline V gene. This CDR3 has 15 amino acids. Trimming removed 2 bases from V and 8 bases from J, with 18 bases in between. The CDR3 region is CASSQNDGGYGGYTF. The DNA of the CDR3 is TGCGCCAGCAGCCAAAACGATGGGGGGTATGGAGGCTACACCTTC.